A single T cell receptor (beta chain) is shown here with its context. This CDR3 is built from 13 residues. Trimming cost V 7 bases and J 6 bases; bases outside gene matches: 6. Germline V gives CDR1 LNHDA, CDR2 SQIVND (reference sequence). Under the authors' procedure: Reference gene primers were amplified, and this amplification served to estimate nucleated cell counts. Method: immunoSEQ multiplex PCR; TCRdb's copy keeps in-frame clones and lacks some. Clone size and V and J calls were adopted from that table, with D and trimming inferred from the DNA. The table records a few hundred thousand clones, approximately 90% of them present only once. This specimen comes from a study of blood T cell repertoires in COVID-19. Study overall: COVID-19 samples, acute and convalescent, were from the United States, Italy and Spain. Sample material is recorded as cDNA or gDNA derived from T cells, B-cell-depleted T cells, or PBMCs.

The sequence was obtained from a man aged 18 to 30 with active or convalescent COVID-19. The chain uses TRBV19 and TRBJ1-5; 7 nucleotides align to TRBD1. The sequenced sample was peripheral blood. The CDR3 reads CASTDRVPQPQHF. Written as DNA, the CDR3 is TGTGCCAGTACAGACAGGGTCCCTCAGCCCCAGCATTTT.